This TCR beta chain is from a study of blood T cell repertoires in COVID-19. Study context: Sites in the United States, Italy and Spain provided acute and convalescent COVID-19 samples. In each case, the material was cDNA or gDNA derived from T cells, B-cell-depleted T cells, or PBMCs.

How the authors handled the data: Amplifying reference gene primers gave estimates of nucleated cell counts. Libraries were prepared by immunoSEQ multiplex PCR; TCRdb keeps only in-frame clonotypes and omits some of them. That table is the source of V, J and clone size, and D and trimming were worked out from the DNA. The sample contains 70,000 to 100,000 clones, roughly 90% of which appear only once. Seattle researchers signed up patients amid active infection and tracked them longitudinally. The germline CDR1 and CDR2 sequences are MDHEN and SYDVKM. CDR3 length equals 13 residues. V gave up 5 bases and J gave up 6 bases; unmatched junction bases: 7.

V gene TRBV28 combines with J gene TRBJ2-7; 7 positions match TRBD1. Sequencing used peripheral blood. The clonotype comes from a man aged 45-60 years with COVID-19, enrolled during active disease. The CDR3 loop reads CASSVTGPGEQYF. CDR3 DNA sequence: TGTGCCAGCAGTGTGACAGGGCCCGGCGAGCAGTACTTC. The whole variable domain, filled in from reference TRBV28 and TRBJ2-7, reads DVKVTQSSRYLVKRTGEKVFLECVQDMDHENMFWYRQDPGLGLRLIYFSYDVKMKEKGDIPEGYSVSREKKERFSLILESASTNQTSMYLCASSVTGPGEQYFGPGTRLTVT.